Below, 9 T cell receptor beta chains from the same sample are listed, as sequenced in a study of shared T cell receptors in the human thymus. Repertoires were generated with immunoSEQ multiplex PCR, while TCRdb's copy carries only in-frame clones and drops some. Of under 700,000 clones in the sample, roughly 74% were seen once. The same data also went into a second study, on human thymus T cells.

The sequenced sample was thymocytes. The source is a boy less than two years old with a congenital heart defect.

This chain links TRBV7-6 with TRBJ2-7, with unresolved D. Germline V gives CDR1 SGHVS, CDR2 FNYEAQ. Trimming took 1 base from V and 1 from J, leaving 11 bases between them. The CDR3 has 15 amino acids. The CDR3 here is CASSLGLDWSYEQYF. DNA of the CDR3: TGTGCCAGCAGCTTAGGGCTAGATTGGTCCTACGAGCAGTACTTC.

This clone appeared a few times. V usage is TRBV6-6 and J usage is TRBJ2-5; 9 bases map to TRBD2. After removal of 6 bases from V and 7 bases from J, the junction contained 12 bases not matched to a gene. CDR1 and CDR2 from the germline V gene are MNHNY and SVGAGI (reference sequence). The CDR3 runs 15 residues. CDR3 in DNA: TGTGCCAGCAGCCCCGGCGCTAGCGGGGCCGGGACCCAGTACTTC. It is translated as CASSPGASGAGTQYF.

The genes are TRBV6-5 and TRBJ2-7; 9 bases map to TRBD1. CDR1 and CDR2 from the germline V gene are MNHEY and SVGAGI. This CDR3 has 14 amino acids. V lost 2 bases to trimming and J lost 1 base; unmatched junction nucleotides: 0. The DNA for the CDR3 is TGTGCCAGCAGTTACGACAGGGGGTCCTACGAGCAGTACTTC. Amino acids: CASSYDRGSYEQYF.

This rearrangement joins TRBV19 to TRBJ1-2; perhaps TRBD1 as D (6 bases). Per germline, CDR1 LNHDA and CDR2 SQIVND (reference sequence). The CDR3 runs to 20 residues. Trimming removed 2 bases from V and 4 bases from J, with 29 bases in between. For the CDR3, the DNA is TGTGCCAGTAGTATAACCCCCTCGTGCAGGGGAGCTCTGTGGCCCTATGGCTACACCTTC. Translating gives CASSITPSCRGALWPYGYTF.

The chain is built from TRBV4-2 and TRBJ2-1; D unresolved. Germline V gene data show CDR1 as LGHNA and CDR2 as YNFKEQ. V was shortened by 1 base and J by 1 base, with 5 bases between the two germline ends. The CDR3 contains 14 residues. The CDR3 spells CASSQVRSYNEQFF. CDR3 sequence (DNA): TGTGCCAGCAGCCAAGTCAGATCCTACAATGAGCAGTTCTTC.

The V and J genes are TRBV9 and TRBJ2-1, with TRBD2 matching 11 bases. The junction had 10 bases not matched to a gene; V was cut back by 0 bases and J by 5 bases. The germline CDR1 and CDR2 sequences are SGDLS and YYNGEE. CDR3 size: 18 residues. DNA of the CDR3: TGTGCCAGCAGCGTAGCTAGGGCTAGCGGGAGGTTTCACAATGAGCAGTTCTTC. This codes for CASSVARASGRFHNEQFF.

The V gene is TRBV5-1, the J gene TRBJ1-2; D remains ambiguous. The CDR3 has 11 amino acids. V dropped 4 bases and J dropped 7 bases, with 8 bases sitting between them. In germline, CDR1 is SGHRS, CDR2 YFSETQ. CDR3 amino acids: CASSPGGGYTF. CDR3 coding DNA: TGCGCCAGCAGCCCGGGAGGTGGCTACACCTTC. The variable domain in full, completed from reference TRBV5-1 and TRBJ1-2, reads KAGVTQTPRYLIKTRGQQVTLSCSPISGHRSVSWYQQTPGQGLQFLFEYFSETQRNKGNFPGRFSGRQFSNSRSEMNVSTLELGDSALYLCASSPGGGYTFGSGTRLTVV.

The gene calls are TRBV5-8 and TRBJ2-6, with D unresolved. CDR1 and CDR2 from the germline V gene are SGHTS and YDEGEE. This CDR3 has 13 amino acids. V dropped 4 bases and J dropped 2 bases, with 4 bases sitting between them. The CDR3 protein is CASSLPGANVLTF. CDR3 sequence (DNA): TGTGCCAGCAGCCTTCCTGGGGCCAACGTCCTGACTTTC.

This clone was detected only once. The rearrangement links TRBV13 to TRBJ1-1; D call uncertain. Germline loops: CDR1 PRHDT, CDR2 FYEKMQ (reference sequence). The CDR3 runs 15 residues. Trimming removed 0 bases at V and 1 base at J, with 9 bases between. The CDR3 loop reads CASSLGYSGNTEAFF. CDR3 sequence (DNA): TGTGCCAGCAGCTTAGGTTACAGCGGGAACACTGAAGCTTTCTTT.